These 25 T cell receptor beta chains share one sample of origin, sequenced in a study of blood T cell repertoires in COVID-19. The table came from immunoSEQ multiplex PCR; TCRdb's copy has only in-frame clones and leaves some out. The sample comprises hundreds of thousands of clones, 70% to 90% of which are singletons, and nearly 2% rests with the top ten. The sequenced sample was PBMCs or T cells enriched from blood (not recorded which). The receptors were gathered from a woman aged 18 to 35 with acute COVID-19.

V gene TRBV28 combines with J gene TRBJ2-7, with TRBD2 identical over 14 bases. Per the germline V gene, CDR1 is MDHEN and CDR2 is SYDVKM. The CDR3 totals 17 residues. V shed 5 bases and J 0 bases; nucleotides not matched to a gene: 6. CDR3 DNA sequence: TGTGCCAGCAGTCCCGGGACTAGCGGGAGAACCTCCTACGAGCAGTACTTC. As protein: CASSPGTSGRTSYEQYF.

Here the CDR3 DNA reads TGTGCCAGTAGTGTCGGGACAGGGATCAATCAGCCCCAGCATTTT. This gives the protein CASSVGTGINQPQHF. The chain joins TRBV19 to TRBJ1-5; TRBD1 aligns across 9 bases. Germline loops: CDR1 LNHDA, CDR2 SQIVND (reference sequence). This CDR3 has 15 residues. With 5 bases clipped from V and 3 bases from J, the junction kept 5 bases outside the gene matches.

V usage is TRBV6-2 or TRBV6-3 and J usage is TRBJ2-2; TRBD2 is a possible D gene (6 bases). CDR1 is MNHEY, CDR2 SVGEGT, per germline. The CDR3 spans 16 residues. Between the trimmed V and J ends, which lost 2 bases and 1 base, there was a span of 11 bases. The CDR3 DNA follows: TGTGCCAGCAGTTACCGGACTAACCAGAACACCGGGGAGCTGTTTTTT. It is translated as CASSYRTNQNTGELFF.

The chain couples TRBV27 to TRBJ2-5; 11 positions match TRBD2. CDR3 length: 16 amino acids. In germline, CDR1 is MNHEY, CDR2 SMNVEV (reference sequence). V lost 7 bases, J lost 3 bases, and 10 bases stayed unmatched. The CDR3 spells CASTRGTGLAEETQYF. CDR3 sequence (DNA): TGTGCCAGCACTCGGGGAACGGGACTAGCGGAAGAGACCCAGTACTTC.

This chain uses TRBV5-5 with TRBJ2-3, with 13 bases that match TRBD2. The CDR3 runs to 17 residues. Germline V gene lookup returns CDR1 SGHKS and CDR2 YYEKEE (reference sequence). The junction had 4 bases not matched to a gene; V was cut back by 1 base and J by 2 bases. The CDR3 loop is CASSLWGTSGTTDTQYF. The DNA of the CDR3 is TGTGCCAGCAGCTTGTGGGGGACTAGCGGGACCACAGATACGCAGTATTTT. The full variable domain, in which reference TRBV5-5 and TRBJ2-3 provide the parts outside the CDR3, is DAGVTQSPTHLIKTRGQQVTLRCSPISGHKSVSWYQQVLGQGPQFIFQYYEKEERGRGNFPDRFSARQFPNYSSELNVNALLLGDSALYLCASSLWGTSGTTDTQYFGPGTRLTVL.

CDR3 nucleotide sequence: TGTGCCAGCAGCGTCACAGGGGGCCCGAATCAGCCCCAGCATTTT. It yields the protein CASSVTGGPNQPQHF. This chain links TRBV9 with TRBJ1-5, with TRBD1 matching over 9 bases. Trimming cost V 2 bases and J 4 bases; bases outside gene matches: 4. Germline loops: CDR1 SGDLS, CDR2 YYNGEE. The CDR3 extends over 15 amino acids.

The CDR3 is CASNVEWGDNEQFF. The CDR3 coding sequence is TGTGCCAGCAACGTTGAGTGGGGGGACAATGAGCAGTTCTTC. The chain uses TRBV11-2 and TRBJ2-1, with a weak D call TRBD2 (6 bases). The CDR3 consists of 14 residues. Germline V gene sequence: CDR1 SGHAT, CDR2 FQNNGV. V lost 7 bases to trimming and J lost 5 bases, with 15 bases between them.

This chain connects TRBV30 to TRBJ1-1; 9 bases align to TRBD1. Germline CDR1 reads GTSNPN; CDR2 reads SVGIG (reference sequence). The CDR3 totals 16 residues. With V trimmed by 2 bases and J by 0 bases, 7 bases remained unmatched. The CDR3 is CAWSPQGQGMNTEAFF. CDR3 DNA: TGTGCCTGGAGTCCCCAAGGACAGGGGATGAACACTGAAGCTTTCTTT. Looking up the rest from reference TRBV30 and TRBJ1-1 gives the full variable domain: SQTIHQWPATLVQPVGSPLSLECTVEGTSNPNLYWYRQAAGRGLQLLFYSVGIGQISSEVPQNLSASRPQDRQFILSSKKLLLSDSGFYLCAWSPQGQGMNTEAFFGQGTRLTVV.

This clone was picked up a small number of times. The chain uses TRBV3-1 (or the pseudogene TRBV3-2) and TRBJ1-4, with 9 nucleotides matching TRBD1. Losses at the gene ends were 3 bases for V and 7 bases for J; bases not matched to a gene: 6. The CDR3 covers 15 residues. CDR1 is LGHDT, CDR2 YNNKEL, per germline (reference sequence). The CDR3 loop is CASSQDRGGGEKLFF. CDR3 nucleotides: TGTGCCAGCAGCCAGGACAGGGGCGGAGGTGAAAAACTGTTTTTT.

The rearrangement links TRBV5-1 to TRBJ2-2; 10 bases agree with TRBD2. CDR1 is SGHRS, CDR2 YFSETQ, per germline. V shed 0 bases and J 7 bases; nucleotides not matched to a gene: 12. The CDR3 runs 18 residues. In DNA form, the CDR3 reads TGCGCCAGCAGCTTGGGGGGACTAGCGACCACGGAGGTCGGGGAGCTGTTTTTT. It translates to CASSLGGLATTEVGELFF.

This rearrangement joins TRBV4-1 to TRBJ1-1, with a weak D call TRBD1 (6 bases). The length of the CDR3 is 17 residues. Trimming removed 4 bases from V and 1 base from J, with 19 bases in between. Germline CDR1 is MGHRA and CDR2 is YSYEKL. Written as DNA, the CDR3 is TGCGCCAGCAGCCTAGGGGGGGCCGGCCCTCAGAACACTGAAGCTTTCTTT. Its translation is CASSLGGAGPQNTEAFF.

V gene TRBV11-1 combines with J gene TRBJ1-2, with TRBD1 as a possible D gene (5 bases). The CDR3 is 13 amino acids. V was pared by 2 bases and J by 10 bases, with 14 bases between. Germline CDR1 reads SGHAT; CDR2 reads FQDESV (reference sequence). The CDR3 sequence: CASSLSGGVYYTF. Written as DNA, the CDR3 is TGTGCCAGCAGCTTATCGGGGGGAGTATACTACACCTTC.

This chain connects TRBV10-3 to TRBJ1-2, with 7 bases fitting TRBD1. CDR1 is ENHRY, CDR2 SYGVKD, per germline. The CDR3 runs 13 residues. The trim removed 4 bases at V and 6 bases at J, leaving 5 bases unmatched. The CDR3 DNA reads TGTGCCATCAGTGTGGCAGGGGGTCATGGCTACACCTTC. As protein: CAISVAGGHGYTF.

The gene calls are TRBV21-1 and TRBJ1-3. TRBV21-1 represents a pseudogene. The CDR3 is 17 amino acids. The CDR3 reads CASSSQPGIFSGNTIYF. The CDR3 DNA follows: TGTGCCAGCAGCTCACAACCCGGGATCTTCTCTGGAAACACCATATATTTT.

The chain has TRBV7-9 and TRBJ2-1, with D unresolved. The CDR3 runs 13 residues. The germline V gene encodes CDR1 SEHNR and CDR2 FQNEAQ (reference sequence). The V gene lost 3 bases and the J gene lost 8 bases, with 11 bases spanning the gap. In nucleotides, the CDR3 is TGTGCCAGCAGCTTTAATTCCCCCGATGAGCAGTTCTTC. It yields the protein CASSFNSPDEQFF. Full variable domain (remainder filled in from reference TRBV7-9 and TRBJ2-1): DTGVSQNPRHKITKRGQNVTFRCDPISEHNRLYWYRQTLGQGPEFLTYFQNEAQLEKSRLLSDRFSAERPKGSFSTLEIQRTEQGDSAMYLCASSFNSPDEQFFGPGTRLTVL.

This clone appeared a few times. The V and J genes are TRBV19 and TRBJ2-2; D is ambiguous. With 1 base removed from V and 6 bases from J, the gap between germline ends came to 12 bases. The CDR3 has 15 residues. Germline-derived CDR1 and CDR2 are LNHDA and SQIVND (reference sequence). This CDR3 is CASSIVFAFAGELFF. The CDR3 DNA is TGTGCCAGTAGTATAGTTTTCGCGTTTGCCGGGGAGCTGTTTTTT.

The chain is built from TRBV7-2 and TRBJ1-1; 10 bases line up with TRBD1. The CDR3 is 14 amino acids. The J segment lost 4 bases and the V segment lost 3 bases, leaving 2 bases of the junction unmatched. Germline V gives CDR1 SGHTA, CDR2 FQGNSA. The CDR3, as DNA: TGTGCCAGCAGCTTCGGGACAGGGGTCACTGAAGCTTTCTTT. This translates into CASSFGTGVTEAFF.

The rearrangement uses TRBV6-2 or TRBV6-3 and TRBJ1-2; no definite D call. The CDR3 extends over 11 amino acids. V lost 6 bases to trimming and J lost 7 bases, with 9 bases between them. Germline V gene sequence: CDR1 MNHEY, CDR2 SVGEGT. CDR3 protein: CASSLSGGYTF. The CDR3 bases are TGTGCCAGCAGCCTATCCGGTGGCTACACCTTC.

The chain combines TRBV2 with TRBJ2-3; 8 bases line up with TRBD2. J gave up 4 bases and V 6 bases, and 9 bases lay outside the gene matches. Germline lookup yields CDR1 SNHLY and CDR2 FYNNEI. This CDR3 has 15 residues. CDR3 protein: CASSSAGGLADTQYF. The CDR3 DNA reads TGTGCCAGCAGCTCTGCGGGGGGCTTAGCAGATACGCAGTATTTT.

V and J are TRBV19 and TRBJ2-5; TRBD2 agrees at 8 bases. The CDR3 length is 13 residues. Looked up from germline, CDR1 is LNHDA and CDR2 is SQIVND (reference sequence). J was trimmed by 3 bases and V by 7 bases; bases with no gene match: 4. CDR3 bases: TGTGCCAGTATCGGGGGGGGTAAAGAGACCCAGTACTTC. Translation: CASIGGGKETQYF.

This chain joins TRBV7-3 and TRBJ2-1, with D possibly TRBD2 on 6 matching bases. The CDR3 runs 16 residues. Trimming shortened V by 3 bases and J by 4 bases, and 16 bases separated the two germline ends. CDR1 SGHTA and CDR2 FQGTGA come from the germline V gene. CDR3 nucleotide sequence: TGTGCCAGCAGCTTGGCTCCTGCGGGGCCTTACAATGAGCAGTTCTTC. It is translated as CASSLAPAGPYNEQFF.

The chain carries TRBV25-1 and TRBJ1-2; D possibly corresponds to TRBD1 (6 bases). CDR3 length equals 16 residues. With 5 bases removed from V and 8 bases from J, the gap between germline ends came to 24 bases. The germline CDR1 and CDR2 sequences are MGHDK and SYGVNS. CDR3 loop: CASSLIPRQAREGYTF. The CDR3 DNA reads TGTGCCAGCAGTCTAATCCCTCGACAGGCCAGGGAGGGCTACACCTTC.

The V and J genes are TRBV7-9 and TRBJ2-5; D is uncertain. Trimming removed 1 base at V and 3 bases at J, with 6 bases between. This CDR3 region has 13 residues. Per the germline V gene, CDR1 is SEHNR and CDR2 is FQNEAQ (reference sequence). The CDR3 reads CASSLVSEETQYF. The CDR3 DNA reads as TGTGCCAGCAGCTTAGTGAGCGAAGAGACCCAGTACTTC.

The CDR3 protein is CASSLLGGAGVTYEQYF. CDR3 nucleotides: TGTGCCAGCAGCCTACTCGGAGGGGCCGGGGTTACCTACGAGCAGTACTTC. The chain is built from TRBV7-2 and TRBJ2-7; the D gene is possibly TRBD2 (6 bases). Germline V gene lookup returns CDR1 SGHTA and CDR2 FQGNSA. V was pared by 5 bases and J by 2 bases, with 22 bases between. The CDR3 has 17 residues.

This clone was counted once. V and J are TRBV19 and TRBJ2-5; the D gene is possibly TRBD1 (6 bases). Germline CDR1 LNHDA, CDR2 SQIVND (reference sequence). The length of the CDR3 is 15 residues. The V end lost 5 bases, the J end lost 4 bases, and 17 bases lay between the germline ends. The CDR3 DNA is TGTGCCAGTAGTTCCAGTCAGGGGTTTATAGAGACCCAGTACTTC. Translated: CASSSSQGFIETQYF.